This T cell receptor (beta chain) was recorded in a study of T cell responses to AZD1222 COVID-19 vaccine. Findings and limits, study-wide: Spike-specific TCR breadth rose after two AZD1222 doses, and depth rose as well. Reportedly, nearly half the spike-specific TCRs target unmutated variant regions. Females outnumbered males among donors, who were mostly white British; clonal diversity was possibly underestimated. Among vaccine-associated CD4 TCRs, coverage spanned spike, with dominance at 160-218 and 743-854.

From germline, CDR1 is MNHEY and CDR2 SVGAGI. With 6 bases clipped from V and 4 bases from J, the junction kept 7 bases outside the gene matches. This CDR3 comprises 14 residues. With respect to this clone: Its antigen remains unknown.

Data came from immunoSEQ multiplex PCR; TCRdb stores just in-frame clones and leaves some out. The sample contains approximately 160,000 clones, about 91% of which appear only once. The receptor was derived from an adult who received the AZD1222 COVID-19 vaccine. V is TRBV6-5 and J is TRBJ1-2; TRBD1 agrees at 8 bases. The input for sequencing was peripheral blood, taken 28 days after the second AZD1222 dose. The chain's CDR3 is CASRTGVVGYGYTF. DNA of the CDR3: TGTGCCAGCAGGACAGGGGTAGTTGGCTATGGCTACACCTTC.